The 8 T cell receptor beta chains below come from one sample, sequenced in a study of CD4 T cells in relation to SARS-CoV-2 and coronaviruses (dated by TCRdb to the early 2020s). CD4+ T cells from unexposed donors were collected before the COVID-19 pandemic (2011-2018). The library was prepared using the immunoSEQ multiplex PCR assay. Held by TCRdb, this immuneACCESS table contains in-frame sequences only and omits some clones. Under half of the omission traces to an unresolved V gene where checked; the cause of the rest is unknown. The sample table holds tens of thousands of clones, of which approximately 95% were seen once. The ten largest clones add up to under 0.25% of the sample. Source material: naive CD4+ T cells from PBMCs. The meaning of the sample's cell subset or site label: naive CD4+ T cells isolated by negative enrichment. These receptors were obtained from a human donor in good health.

The chain links TRBV7-2 to TRBJ2-5, with 9 positions matching TRBD2. J gave up 5 bases and V 0 bases, and 7 bases lay outside the gene matches. The CDR3 totals 16 residues. CDR1 and CDR2 from the germline V gene are SGHTA and FQGNSA. The CDR3 region has the DNA TGTGCCAGCAGCTTAGCTCCAGCGGGGGGACAGGAGACCCAGTACTTC. Protein sequence: CASSLAPAGGQETQYF.

The chain joins TRBV6-1 to TRBJ2-2, with D possibly being TRBD1 (5 bases). Germline assignment: CDR1 MNHNS and CDR2 SASEGT. Between the trimmed V and J ends, which lost 2 bases and 0 bases, there was a span of 10 bases. The CDR3 has 16 residues. CDR3 in amino acids: CASSEFGAANTGELFF. DNA of the CDR3: TGTGCCAGCAGTGAATTTGGGGCAGCGAACACCGGGGAGCTGTTTTTT.

This chain links TRBV19 with TRBJ2-5, with D unclear. V lost 5 bases, J lost 3 bases, and 13 bases lay in between. The CDR3 contains 14 residues. The germline V gene has CDR1 LNHDA and CDR2 SQIVND (reference sequence). The CDR3 sequence is CASSPAGAEETQYF. As DNA, the CDR3 is TGTGCCAGTAGTCCGGCCGGCGCGGAAGAGACCCAGTACTTC.

This clone was seen just once. The chain recombines TRBV7-3 with TRBJ1-3, with D maybe TRBD1 (5 bases). CDR1 and CDR2 from the germline V gene are SGHTA and FQGTGA. V gave up 6 bases and J gave up 0 bases, with 9 bases separating them. CDR3 length: 14 residues. DNA for the CDR3: TGTGCCAGCAGTGGTGGGGGCTCTGGAAACACCATATATTTT. Its protein is CASSGGGSGNTIYF.

V usage is TRBV6-5 and J usage is TRBJ2-5; TRBD1 matches at 9 bases. The V gene's germline CDR1 is MNHEY and CDR2 SVGAGI. J gave up 3 bases and V 5 bases, and 7 bases lay outside the gene matches. This CDR3 contains 15 residues. The CDR3 bases are TGTGCCAGCAGTCCCCTGACAGGGGGTGAAGAGACCCAGTACTTC. Amino acids: CASSPLTGGEETQYF.

This chain uses TRBV4-2 with TRBJ1-1; D gene unclear. Deletions cut 0 bases from V and 2 bases from J, with 7 bases between. The germline CDR1 and CDR2 sequences are LGHNA and YNFKEQ. The CDR3 is 14 amino acids. CDR3 protein: CASSQEARNTEAFF. In DNA form, the CDR3 reads TGTGCCAGCAGCCAAGAGGCAAGAAACACTGAAGCTTTCTTT.

This chain uses TRBV14 with TRBJ2-7; D not certain. The germline V gene encodes CDR1 SGHDN and CDR2 FVKESK. Trimming removed 0 bases from V and 2 bases from J, with 8 bases in between. The CDR3 runs 14 residues. CDR3 DNA: TGTGCCAGCAGCCAAGAACAATGGGCCTACGAGCAGTACTTC. Protein: CASSQEQWAYEQYF.

The chain combines TRBV3-1 (or the pseudogene TRBV3-2) with TRBJ2-1, with 7 bases fitting TRBD2. The ends lost 1 base at V and 2 bases at J; junction bases unmatched: 8. Germline CDR1 is LGHDT and CDR2 is YNNKEL (reference sequence). This CDR3 has 17 amino acids. The CDR3 loop reads CASSQVGPAGPYNEQFF. CDR3 DNA: TGTGCCAGCAGCCAAGTGGGTCCAGCGGGACCCTACAATGAGCAGTTCTTC.